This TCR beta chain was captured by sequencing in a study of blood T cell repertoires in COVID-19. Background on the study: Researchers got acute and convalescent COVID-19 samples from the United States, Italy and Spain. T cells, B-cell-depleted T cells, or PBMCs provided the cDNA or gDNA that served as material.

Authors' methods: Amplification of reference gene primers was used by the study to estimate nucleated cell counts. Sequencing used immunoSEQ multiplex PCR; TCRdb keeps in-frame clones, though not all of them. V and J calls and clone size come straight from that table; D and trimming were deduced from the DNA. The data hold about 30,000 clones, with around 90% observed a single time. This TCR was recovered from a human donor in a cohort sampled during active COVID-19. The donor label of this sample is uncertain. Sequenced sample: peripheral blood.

CDR3 region: CASSLEDIEQFF. The CDR3 DNA reads as TGTGCCAGCAGCTTAGAGGACATTGAGCAGTTCTTC. J is TRBJ2-1 and V is TRBV11-2; tentative D call: TRBD1 (5 bases). V was pared by 0 bases and J by 9 bases, with 6 bases between. The CDR3 consists of 12 residues. CDR1 and CDR2 (germline): SGHAT, FQNNGV.